This T cell receptor (beta chain) originates from a study of blood T cell repertoires in COVID-19. Overall study context: Sites in the United States, Italy and Spain provided acute and convalescent COVID-19 samples. PBMCs, B-cell-depleted T cells, or T cells were the source of the cDNA or gDNA that made up the material.

CDR3 length equals 16 residues. Germline V gene lookup returns CDR1 LNHDA and CDR2 SQIVND (reference sequence). Trimming stripped 4 bases from V and 0 bases from J, with 13 bases between. Original data processing: The assay estimated nucleated cells by amplifying reference gene primers. The protocol was immunoSEQ multiplex PCR, while the TCRdb copy is restricted to in-frame clones and leaves out a portion. The DNA was the basis for D and trimming; V, J and clone size are from that table. The sample carries around 200,000 clones, 85% to 90% recorded once. The specimen sequenced was peripheral blood. The chain joins TRBV19 to TRBJ1-5; a possible D gene is TRBD1 (6 bases). This clonotype originated in a man aged 50-60 years with acute or convalescent COVID-19. This CDR3 is CASSTLRGVSNQPQHF. The CDR3 nucleotides are TGTGCCAGTAGTACTCTCAGGGGCGTTAGCAATCAGCCCCAGCATTTT.